These 2 T cell receptor beta chains share one sample of origin, sequenced in a study of blood T cell repertoires in COVID-19 (dated by TCRdb to the early 2020s). The receptor library was made with the immunoSEQ multiplex PCR assay. The table comes from immuneACCESS by way of TCRdb, which keeps in-frame sequences with V and J called. Part of the clones is missing from these tables; in studies checked, under half for an unresolved V gene and the rest for unknown reasons. A total of some 110,000 clones appear in this sample, over 75% of them only once. The top ten clonotypes cover about 4.5% of the sample. The sequenced sample was peripheral blood. These receptors were collected from a woman aged 70 to 79 with acute or convalescent COVID-19.

This chain joins TRBV7-2 and TRBJ1-3; D gene ambiguous. Germline CDR1 SGHTA, CDR2 FQGNSA. This CDR3 is built from 16 residues. Trimming cost V 5 bases and J 2 bases, with 16 bases left between them. The CDR3 here is CASSPTSGGTGNTIYF. The CDR3 DNA follows: TGTGCCAGCAGCCCGACCTCGGGTGGCACTGGAAACACCATATATTTT.

V gene TRBV9 combines with J gene TRBJ1-2; no clear D. The V end was cut by 4 bases, the J end by 4 bases, with 23 bases between. Germline V lookup: CDR1 SGDLS, CDR2 YYNGEE. The CDR3 covers 17 residues. The chain's CDR3 is CASSPGLGGIDFYGYTF. The CDR3, as DNA: TGTGCCAGCAGCCCGGGTTTAGGAGGGATCGATTTCTATGGCTACACCTTC.